These 30 T cell receptor beta chains were sequenced from one sample in a study of T cell responses to AZD1222 COVID-19 vaccine. This table comes from immunoSEQ multiplex PCR, and its TCRdb copy is limited to in-frame clones, with some not included. The repertoire consists of approximately 130,000 clones, with about 94% occurring once and the leading ten covering about 0.86%. Material: peripheral blood, obtained on day 0 of AZD1222 vaccination. These receptor sequences come from an adult in good health.

This chain uses TRBV7-2 with TRBJ2-3; TRBD1 agrees at 7 bases. The CDR3 is 14 amino acids. From germline, CDR1 is SGHTA and CDR2 FQGNSA. The junction had 3 bases not matched to a gene; V was cut back by 5 bases and J by 1 base. CDR3 residues: CASSTGQGTDTQYF. CDR3 in DNA: TGTGCCAGCAGCACTGGACAGGGCACAGATACGCAGTATTTT.

The chain employs TRBV13 and TRBJ1-4, with TRBD1 identical over 11 bases. Germline V gives CDR1 PRHDT, CDR2 FYEKMQ (reference sequence). V dropped 5 bases and J dropped 8; count of bases not matched to a gene: 10. The CDR3 consists of 16 residues. In DNA, the CDR3 is TGTGCCAGCAGCGAGGAGGGGACAGGGGGGAAAGAAAAACTGTTTTTT. Translation: CASSEEGTGGKEKLFF.

This sequence joins TRBV14 and TRBJ2-7; D is perhaps TRBD1 (5 bases). Germline V lookup: CDR1 SGHDN, CDR2 FVKESK. The CDR3 loop spans 13 amino acids. The V end lost 4 bases, the J end lost 3 bases, and 10 bases lay between the germline ends. CDR3 nucleotides: TGTGCCAGCAGCCGGGCCAGGGACTACGAGCAGTACTTC. It translates to CASSRARDYEQYF.

This chain joins TRBV6-4 and TRBJ1-6, with D unclear. This CDR3 comprises 12 residues. The V gene's germline CDR1 is MRHNA and CDR2 SNTAGT. V was pared by 7 bases and J by 14 bases, with 15 bases between. The CDR3 nucleotides are TGTGCCAGCACCCCTTTCCTGGTAGCCCTCCACTTT. Residues: CASTPFLVALHF.

The chain combines TRBV6-5 with TRBJ2-2, with 8 positions matching TRBD2. Germline loops: CDR1 MNHEY, CDR2 SVGAGI. V lost 2 bases and J lost 5; bases outside the gene matches: 7. The CDR3 totals 16 residues. CDR3 sequence reads: CASSYIIAGGTGELFF. The CDR3 bases are TGTGCCAGCAGTTACATAATCGCGGGGGGAACCGGGGAGCTGTTTTTT.

This chain connects TRBV6-5 to TRBJ1-5; D gene ambiguous. Trimming left V 0 bases short and J 5 bases short, with 8 bases between. The CDR3 has 14 residues. Germline CDR1 is MNHEY and CDR2 is SVGAGI. CDR3 sequence reads: CASSYSNGYQPQHF. CDR3 bases: TGTGCCAGCAGTTACTCGAATGGGTATCAGCCCCAGCATTTT.

CDR3 nucleotide sequence: TGTGCCAGCAGCTCCCTGCGGGAAGAAAAACTGTTTTTT. As protein: CASSSLREEKLFF. V usage is TRBV7-9 and J usage is TRBJ1-4, with unresolved D. Looked up from germline, CDR1 is SEHNR and CDR2 is FQNEAQ (reference sequence). Trimming shortened V by 4 bases and J by 8 bases, and 11 bases separated the two germline ends. CDR3 length: 13 amino acids.

V usage is TRBV19 and J usage is TRBJ2-1, with TRBD2 matching 7 bases. The V and J ends lost 2 bases and 2 bases, in that order; junction bases with no gene match: 12. This CDR3 is 18 amino acids long. Germline loops: CDR1 LNHDA, CDR2 SQIVND (reference sequence). CDR3 amino acids: CASSITGRGGPTYNEQFF. The DNA for the CDR3 is TGTGCCAGTAGTATAACGGGAAGGGGAGGGCCCACCTACAATGAGCAGTTCTTC.

The V call is TRBV6-5, the J call TRBJ2-5; TRBD1 aligns across 10 bases. The CDR3 runs 15 residues. Germline CDR1 is MNHEY and CDR2 is SVGAGI. The V gene end was trimmed by 4 bases and the J gene end by 4 bases; junction bases not matched to a gene: 6. For the CDR3, the DNA is TGTGCCAGCAGTTCCGGGACAGGGGCGGTAGAGACCCAGTACTTC. Translating gives CASSSGTGAVETQYF.

The V and J genes are TRBV19 and TRBJ2-1, with D possibly being TRBD1 or TRBD2 (5 bases each). CDR1 is LNHDA and CDR2 is SQIVND in the germline V gene (reference sequence). Trimming removed 0 bases at V and 2 bases at J, with 17 bases between. CDR3 length equals 18 residues. CDR3 in DNA: TGTGCCAGTAGTATAGAGGGAACCGGGACCCTCACCTACAATGAGCAGTTCTTC. It codes for CASSIEGTGTLTYNEQFF. The variable domain in full, completed from reference TRBV19 and TRBJ2-1, reads DGGITQSPKYLFRKEGQNVTLSCEQNLNHDAMYWYRQDPGQGLRLIYYSQIVNDFQKGDIAEGYSVSREKKESFPLTVTSAQKNPTAFYLCASSIEGTGTLTYNEQFFGPGTRLTVL.

This clone was counted a single time. The junction departs from the called germline gene at one end, perhaps through a read error. This chain links TRBV6-5 with TRBJ1-1, with a tentative D call TRBD1 (6 bases). The CDR3 runs to 13 residues. Germline V gives CDR1 MNHEY, CDR2 SVGAGI. The CDR3 nucleotides read TGTGCCGGCAGTCAGGGGCAAAACACTGAAGCTTTCTTT. Its protein is CAGSQGQNTEAFF.

V gene TRBV7-3 combines with J gene TRBJ1-5; TRBD1 agrees at 7 bases. Trimming removed 5 bases from V and 2 bases from J; junction bases left unmatched: 12. The CDR3 is 17 residues long. From germline, CDR1 is SGHTA and CDR2 FQGTGA. CDR3 coding DNA: TGTGCCAGCAGCCCGACGACGACAGGGACTGGCAATCAGCCCCAGCATTTT. This sequence encodes CASSPTTTGTGNQPQHF.

The rearrangement links TRBV5-6 to TRBJ2-1, with 10 bases that match TRBD1. The V segment lost 2 bases and the J segment 6 bases; nucleotides outside the gene matches: 5. This CDR3 is built from 15 residues. Germline CDR1 is SGHDT and CDR2 is YYEEEE. CDR3 region: CASSFPTGGINEQFF. The CDR3 DNA reads TGTGCCAGCAGCTTCCCGACAGGGGGCATCAATGAGCAGTTCTTC.

The table lists this clone with a few counts. V is TRBV5-6 and J is TRBJ2-3; 10 nucleotides align to TRBD1. The CDR3 covers 16 residues. The ends lost 4 bases at V and 3 bases at J; junction bases unmatched: 8. CDR1 SGHDT and CDR2 YYEEEE come from the germline V gene. The DNA for the CDR3 is TGTGCCAGCAGCCAGGGACAGGGGAGTAGGACAGATACGCAGTATTTT. Protein: CASSQGQGSRTDTQYF.

The V gene is TRBV7-9, the J gene TRBJ1-4; 7 bases line up with TRBD1. CDR3 length equals 13 residues. J lost 5 bases, V lost 7 bases, and 4 bases had no gene match. The germline CDR1 and CDR2 sequences are SEHNR and FQNEAQ (reference sequence). The CDR3 DNA sequence: TGTGCCAGCACCTCGACAGGGAATGAAAAACTGTTTTTT. This sequence encodes CASTSTGNEKLFF.

CDR3 nucleotide sequence: TGTGCCAGCAGAGAGACAGCTCATGGAAATTCACCCCTCCACTTT. Amino acids: CASRETAHGNSPLHF. The genes are TRBV6-5 and TRBJ1-6; D is perhaps TRBD1 (5 bases). Trimming shortened V by 6 bases and J by 7 bases, and 16 bases separated the two germline ends. The CDR3 has 15 residues. The germline V gene encodes CDR1 MNHEY and CDR2 SVGAGI.

As DNA, the CDR3 is TGTGCCAGCAGCGTGGACCCTCAGGGGAACACTGAAGCTTTCTTT. It yields the protein CASSVDPQGNTEAFF. The V and J genes are TRBV9 and TRBJ1-1; perhaps TRBD1 as D (5 bases). Germline V lookup: CDR1 SGDLS, CDR2 YYNGEE. Trimming removed 2 bases from V and 1 base from J, with 12 bases in between. The CDR3 extends over 15 amino acids.

The chain carries TRBV18 and TRBJ1-5; D not resolved. The CDR3 is 15 residues long. Germline V gene data show CDR1 as KGHSH and CDR2 as LQKENI. The germline V and J ends were trimmed by 6 bases and 1 base, with 13 bases remaining between them. The CDR3 is CASSFTRGSNQPQHF. DNA for the CDR3: TGTGCCAGCTCGTTCACTCGAGGCAGCAATCAGCCCCAGCATTTT.

This chain joins TRBV9 and TRBJ1-2, with a possible D match to TRBD1 (6 bases). The V gene lost 6 bases and the J gene lost 0 bases, with 12 bases spanning the gap. Per the germline V gene, CDR1 is SGDLS and CDR2 is YYNGEE. This CDR3 has 14 amino acids. The CDR3, as DNA: TGTGCCAGCACCAGGGACACTTCTAACTATGGCTACACCTTC. This translates into CASTRDTSNYGYTF.

This clone was observed once. CDR3: CASSSGGQGAEKLFF. As DNA, the CDR3 is TGTGCCAGCAGCTCTGGGGGACAGGGGGCTGAAAAACTGTTTTTT. This sequence joins TRBV7-2 and TRBJ1-4; 12 bases fit TRBD1. Germline values: CDR1 SGHTA, CDR2 FQGNSA. The CDR3 is 15 residues long. V lost 4 bases, J lost 7 bases, and 4 bases stayed unmatched.

The V call is TRBV12-5, the J call TRBJ1-5; D gene ambiguous. This CDR3 has 14 residues. CDR1 and CDR2 (germline): LGHNT, FRNRAP. Trimming left V 7 bases short and J 0 bases short, with 10 bases between. The CDR3: CASDRGISNQPQHF. The DNA for the CDR3 is TGTGCTAGTGACCGGGGTATTAGCAATCAGCCCCAGCATTTT. Complete variable domain (other parts from reference TRBV12-5 and TRBJ1-5): DARVTQTPRHKVTEMGQEVTMRCQPILGHNTVFWYRQTMMQGLELLAYFRNRAPLDDSGMPKDRFSAEMPDATLATLKIQPSEPRDSAVYFCASDRGISNQPQHFGDGTRLSIL.

To note about this clone: Other DNA sequences in this sample translate to the same CDR3. This chain links TRBV12-3 or TRBV12-4 with TRBJ2-7, with D tentatively TRBD1 (6 bases). Trimming left V 3 bases short and J 1 base short, with 7 bases between. This CDR3 is 13 amino acids long. The CDR3 coding sequence is TGTGCCAGCAGTTTGACAGGTTCCTACGAGCAGTACTTC. Translating gives CASSLTGSYEQYF.

The chain combines TRBV2 with TRBJ2-3, with D possibly TRBD2 on 5 matching bases. The CDR3 totals 14 residues. Trimming removed 6 bases at V and 5 bases at J, with 15 bases between. Germline V gene lookup returns CDR1 SNHLY and CDR2 FYNNEI. CDR3 sequence reads: CASRVPEEEDTQYF. The CDR3 DNA reads TGTGCCAGCAGGGTCCCCGAGGAGGAAGATACGCAGTATTTT.

This clone has a single count. The rearrangement joins TRBV7-3 to TRBJ1-1; D perhaps matches TRBD1 (5 bases). V was pared by 5 bases and J by 1 base, with 8 bases between. CDR3 length: 13 residues. CDR1 is SGHTA, CDR2 FQGTGA, per germline. CDR3 in amino acids: CASSRTGNTEAFF. CDR3 nucleotide sequence: TGTGCCAGCAGCCGAACAGGGAACACTGAAGCTTTCTTT. Variable domain in full (rest from reference TRBV7-3 and TRBJ1-1): GAGVSQTPSNKVTEKGKYVELRCDPISGHTALYWYRQSLGQGPEFLIYFQGTGAADDSGLPNDRFFAVRPEGSVSTLKIQRTERGDSAVYLCASSRTGNTEAFFGQGTRLTVV.

This chain uses TRBV11-2 with TRBJ1-2; D ambiguous. Per germline, CDR1 SGHAT and CDR2 FQNNGV. Trimming took 5 bases from V and 4 from J, leaving 11 bases between them. CDR3 size: 13 residues. The CDR3 nucleotides read TGTGCCAGCAGCCCAGACCCCAGCTATGGCTACACCTTC. Protein: CASSPDPSYGYTF. Full variable domain (missing parts from reference TRBV11-2 and TRBJ1-2): EAGVAQSPRYKIIEKRQSVAFWCNPISGHATLYWYQQILGQGPKLLIQFQNNGVVDDSQLPKDRFSAERLKGVDSTLKIQPAKLEDSAVYLCASSPDPSYGYTFGSGTRLTVV.

V usage is TRBV6-5 and J usage is TRBJ2-3; 7 nucleotides align to TRBD2. The V segment lost 2 bases and the J segment 1 base; nucleotides outside the gene matches: 6. The CDR3 sequence is 16 residues long. Germline assignment: CDR1 MNHEY and CDR2 SVGAGI. The chain's CDR3 is CASSYGRTSRTDTQYF. For the CDR3, the DNA is TGTGCCAGCAGTTACGGGCGGACTAGTCGCACAGATACGCAGTATTTT.

The V and J genes are TRBV27 and TRBJ1-6, with D possibly TRBD1 on 6 matching bases. The V end was cut by 2 bases, the J end by 9 bases, with 11 bases between. The CDR3 is 14 amino acids. Germline lookup yields CDR1 MNHEY and CDR2 SMNVEV (reference sequence). CDR3 bases: TGTGCCAGCAGTTTAAGGACAGCTGTTTCACCCCTCCACTTT. Its protein is CASSLRTAVSPLHF.

The chain is built from TRBV2 and TRBJ1-6, with no clear D. Germline assignment: CDR1 SNHLY and CDR2 FYNNEI. Trimming shortened V by 3 bases and J by 3 bases, and 12 bases separated the two germline ends. The length of the CDR3 is 16 residues. The DNA of the CDR3 is TGTGCCAGCAGTGAGCTGGCGGGCCGCTATAATTCACCCCTCCACTTT. It codes for CASSELAGRYNSPLHF. Drawing the rest from reference TRBV2 and TRBJ1-6, the complete variable domain is EPEVTQTPSHQVTQMGQEVILRCVPISNHLYFYWYRQILGQKVEFLVSFYNNEISEKSEIFDDQFSVERPDGSNFTLKIRSTKLEDSAMYFCASSELAGRYNSPLHFGNGTRLTVT.

The V gene is TRBV2, the J gene TRBJ1-3; 8 positions match TRBD1. The CDR3 has 16 residues. Trimming at V came to 4 bases and at J to 1 base, leaving 6 bases not matched to a gene. CDR1 is SNHLY, CDR2 FYNNEI, per germline. The CDR3 loop reads CASSAERTGSGNTIYF. The CDR3 coding sequence is TGTGCCAGCAGTGCCGAAAGGACAGGGTCTGGAAACACCATATATTTT.

The gene calls are TRBV27 and TRBJ1-3; D gene unclear. V lost 4 bases, J lost 0 bases, and 13 bases lay in between. This CDR3 spans 16 amino acids. Germline CDR1 MNHEY, CDR2 SMNVEV (reference sequence). The DNA for the CDR3 is TGTGCCAGCAGTTCCCACAACTCGGGCTCTGGAAACACCATATATTTT. It encodes CASSSHNSGSGNTIYF.